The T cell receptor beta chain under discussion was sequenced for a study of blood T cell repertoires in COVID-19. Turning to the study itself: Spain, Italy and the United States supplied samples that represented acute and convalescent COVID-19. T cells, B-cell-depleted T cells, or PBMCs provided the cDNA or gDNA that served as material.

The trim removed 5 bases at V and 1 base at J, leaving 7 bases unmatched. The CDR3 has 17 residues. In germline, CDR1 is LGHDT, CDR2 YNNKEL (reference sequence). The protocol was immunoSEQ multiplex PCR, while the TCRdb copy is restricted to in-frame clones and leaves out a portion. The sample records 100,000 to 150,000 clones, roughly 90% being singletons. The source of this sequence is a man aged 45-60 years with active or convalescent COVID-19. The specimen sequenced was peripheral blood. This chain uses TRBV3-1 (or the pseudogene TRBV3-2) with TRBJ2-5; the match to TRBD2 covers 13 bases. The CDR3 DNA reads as TGTGCCAGCAGCTTACTAGCGGGGGGGTTGACCCAAGAGACCCAGTACTTC. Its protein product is CASSLLAGGLTQETQYF.